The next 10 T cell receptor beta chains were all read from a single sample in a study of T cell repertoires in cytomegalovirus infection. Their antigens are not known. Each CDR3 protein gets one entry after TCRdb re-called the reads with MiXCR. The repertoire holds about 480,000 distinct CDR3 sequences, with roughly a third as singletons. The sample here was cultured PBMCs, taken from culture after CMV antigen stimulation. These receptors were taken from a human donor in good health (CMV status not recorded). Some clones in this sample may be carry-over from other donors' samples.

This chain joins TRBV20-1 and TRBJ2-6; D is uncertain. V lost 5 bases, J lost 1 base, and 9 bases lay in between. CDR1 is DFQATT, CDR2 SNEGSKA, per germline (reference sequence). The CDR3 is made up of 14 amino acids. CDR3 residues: CSAVQSSGANVLTF. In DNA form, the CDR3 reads TGCAGTGCTGTACAGTCTTCTGGGGCCAACGTCCTGACTTTC.

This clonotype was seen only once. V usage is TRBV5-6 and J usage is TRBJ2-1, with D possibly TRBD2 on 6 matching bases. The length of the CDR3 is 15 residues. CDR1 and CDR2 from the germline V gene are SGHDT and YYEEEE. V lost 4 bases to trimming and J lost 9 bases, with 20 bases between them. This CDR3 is CASSMGGFARAEQFF. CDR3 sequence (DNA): TGTGCCAGCAGCATGGGGGGTTTCGCGAGGGCTGAGCAGTTCTTC.

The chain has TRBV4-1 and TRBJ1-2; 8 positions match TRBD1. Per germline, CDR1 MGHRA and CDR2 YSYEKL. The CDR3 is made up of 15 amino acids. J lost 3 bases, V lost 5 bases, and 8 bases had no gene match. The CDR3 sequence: CASSARTGLHYGYTF. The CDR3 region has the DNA TGCGCCAGCAGCGCCCGGACAGGGCTCCACTATGGCTACACCTTC.

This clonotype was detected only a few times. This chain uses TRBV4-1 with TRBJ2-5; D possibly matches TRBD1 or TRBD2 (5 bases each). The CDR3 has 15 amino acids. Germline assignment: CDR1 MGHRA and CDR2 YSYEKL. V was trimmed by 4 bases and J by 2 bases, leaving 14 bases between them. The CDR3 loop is CASSLSMRGQETQYF. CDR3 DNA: TGCGCCAGCAGCCTTTCCATGAGGGGACAAGAGACCCAGTACTTC.

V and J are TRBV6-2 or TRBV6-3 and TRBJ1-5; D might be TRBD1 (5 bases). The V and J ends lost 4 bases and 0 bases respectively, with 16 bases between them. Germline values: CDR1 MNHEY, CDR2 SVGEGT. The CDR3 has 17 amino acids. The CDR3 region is CASSSFMGVDSNQPQHF. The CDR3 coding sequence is TGTGCCAGCAGTTCCTTTATGGGGGTGGATAGCAATCAGCCCCAGCATTTT.

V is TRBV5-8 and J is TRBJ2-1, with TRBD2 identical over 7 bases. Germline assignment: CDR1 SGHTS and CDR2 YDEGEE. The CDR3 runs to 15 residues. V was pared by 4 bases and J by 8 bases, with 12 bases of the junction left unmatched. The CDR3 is CASSRVGGSGYEQFF. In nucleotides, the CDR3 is TGTGCCAGCAGCCGGGTGGGCGGGAGCGGATATGAGCAGTTCTTC.

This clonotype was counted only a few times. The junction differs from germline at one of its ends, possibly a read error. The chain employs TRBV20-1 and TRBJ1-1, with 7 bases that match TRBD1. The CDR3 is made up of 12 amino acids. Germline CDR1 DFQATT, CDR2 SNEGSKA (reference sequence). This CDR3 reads CSARGGTAGAAF. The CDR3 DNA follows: TGCAGTGCTAGGGGGGGGACAGCCGGGGCAGCTTTT.

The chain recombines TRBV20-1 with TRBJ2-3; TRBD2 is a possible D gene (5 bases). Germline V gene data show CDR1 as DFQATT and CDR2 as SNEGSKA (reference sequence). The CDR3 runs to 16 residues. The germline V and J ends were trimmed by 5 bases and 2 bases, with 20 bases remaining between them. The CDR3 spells CSAGPLGADLTDTQYF. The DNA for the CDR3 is TGCAGTGCTGGACCGCTAGGAGCGGACCTCACAGATACGCAGTATTTT.

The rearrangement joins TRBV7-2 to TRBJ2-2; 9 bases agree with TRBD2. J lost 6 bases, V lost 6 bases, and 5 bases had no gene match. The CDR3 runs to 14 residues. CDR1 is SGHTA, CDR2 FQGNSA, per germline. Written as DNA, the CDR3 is TGTGCCAGCAGGAGGACTAGCGAGGCCGGGGAGCTGTTTTTT. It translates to CASRRTSEAGELFF.

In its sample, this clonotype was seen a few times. The CDR3 nucleotides read TGCGCCAGCAGCCAAGTTAAGGGGTGGAGTGAAAAACTGTTTTTT. Protein product: CASSQVKGWSEKLFF. The J gene is TRBJ1-4, the V gene TRBV4-3; D is possibly TRBD1 (5 bases). The CDR3 extends over 15 amino acids. The germline V gene encodes CDR1 LGHNA and CDR2 YSLEER. Trimming cost V 1 base and J 7 bases, with 13 bases left between them.